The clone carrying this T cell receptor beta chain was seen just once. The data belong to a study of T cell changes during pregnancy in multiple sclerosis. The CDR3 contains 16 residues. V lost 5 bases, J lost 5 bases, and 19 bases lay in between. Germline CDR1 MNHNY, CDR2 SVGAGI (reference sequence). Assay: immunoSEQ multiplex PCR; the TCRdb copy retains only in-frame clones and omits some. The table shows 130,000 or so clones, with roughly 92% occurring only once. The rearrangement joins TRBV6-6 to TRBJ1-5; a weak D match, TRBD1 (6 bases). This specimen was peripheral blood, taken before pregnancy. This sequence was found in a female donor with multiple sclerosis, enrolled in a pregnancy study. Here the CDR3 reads CASSQKQGGDDQPQHF. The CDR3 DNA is TGTGCCAGCAGTCAAAAACAGGGTGGGGATGATCAGCCCCAGCATTTT.